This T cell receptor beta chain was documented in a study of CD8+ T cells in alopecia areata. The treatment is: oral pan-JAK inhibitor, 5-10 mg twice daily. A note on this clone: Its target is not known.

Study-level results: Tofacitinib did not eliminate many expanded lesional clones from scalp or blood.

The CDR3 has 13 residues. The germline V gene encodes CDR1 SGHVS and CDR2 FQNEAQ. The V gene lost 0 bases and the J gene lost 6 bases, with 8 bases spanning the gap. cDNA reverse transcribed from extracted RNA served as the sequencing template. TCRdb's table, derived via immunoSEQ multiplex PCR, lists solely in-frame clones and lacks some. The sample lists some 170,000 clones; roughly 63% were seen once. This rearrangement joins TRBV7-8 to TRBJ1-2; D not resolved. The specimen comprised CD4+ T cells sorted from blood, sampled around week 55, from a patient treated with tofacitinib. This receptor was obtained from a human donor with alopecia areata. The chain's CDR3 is CASSLAAGNGYTF. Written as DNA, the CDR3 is TGTGCCAGCAGCTTAGCCGCGGGGAATGGCTACACCTTC.